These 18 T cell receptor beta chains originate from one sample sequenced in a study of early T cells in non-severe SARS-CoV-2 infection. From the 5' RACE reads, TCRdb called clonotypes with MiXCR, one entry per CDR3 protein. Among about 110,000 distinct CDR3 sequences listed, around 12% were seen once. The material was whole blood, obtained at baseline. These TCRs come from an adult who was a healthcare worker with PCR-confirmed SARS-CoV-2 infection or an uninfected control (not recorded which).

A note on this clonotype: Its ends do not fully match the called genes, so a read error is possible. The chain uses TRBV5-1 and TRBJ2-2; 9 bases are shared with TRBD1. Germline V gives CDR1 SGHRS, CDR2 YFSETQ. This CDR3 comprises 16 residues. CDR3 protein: CTSSLLGQGDTGELFF. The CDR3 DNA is TGCACCAGCAGCTTGCTGGGACAGGGTGACACCGGGGAGCTGTTTTTT.

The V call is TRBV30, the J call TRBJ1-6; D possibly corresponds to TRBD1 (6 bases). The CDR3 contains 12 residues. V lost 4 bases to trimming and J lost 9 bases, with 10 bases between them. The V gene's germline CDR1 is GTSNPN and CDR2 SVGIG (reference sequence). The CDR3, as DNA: TGTGCCTGGAATAGGGGGGGTTCACCCCTCCACTTT. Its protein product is CAWNRGGSPLHF.

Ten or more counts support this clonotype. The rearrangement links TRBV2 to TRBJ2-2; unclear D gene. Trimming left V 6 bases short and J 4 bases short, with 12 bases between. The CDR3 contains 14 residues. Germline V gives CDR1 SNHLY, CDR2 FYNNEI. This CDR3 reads CASRLEHITGELFF. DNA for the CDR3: TGTGCCAGCAGATTAGAACACATCACCGGGGAGCTGTTTTTT. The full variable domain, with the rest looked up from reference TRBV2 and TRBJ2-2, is EPEVTQTPSHQVTQMGQEVILRCVPISNHLYFYWYRQILGQKVEFLVSFYNNEISEKSEIFDDQFSVERPDGSNFTLKIRSTKLEDSAMYFCASRLEHITGELFFGEGSRLTVL.

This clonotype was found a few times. In DNA, the CDR3 is TGTGCCAGCAGCTCCAGGGGGGCCGGGGAGCTGTTTTTT. Encoded protein: CASSSRGAGELFF. J is TRBJ2-2 and V is TRBV7-2; TRBD1 is a possible D gene (7 bases). V dropped 4 bases and J dropped 6 bases, with 9 bases sitting between them. Germline CDR1 and CDR2: SGHTA and FQGNSA. The CDR3 is made up of 13 amino acids.

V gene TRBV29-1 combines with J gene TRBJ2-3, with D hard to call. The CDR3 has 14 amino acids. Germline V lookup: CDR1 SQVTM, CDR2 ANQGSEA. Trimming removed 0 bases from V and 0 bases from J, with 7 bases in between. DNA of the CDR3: TGCAGCGTTGAAGACTACAGAAGCACAGATACGCAGTATTTT. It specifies CSVEDYRSTDTQYF.

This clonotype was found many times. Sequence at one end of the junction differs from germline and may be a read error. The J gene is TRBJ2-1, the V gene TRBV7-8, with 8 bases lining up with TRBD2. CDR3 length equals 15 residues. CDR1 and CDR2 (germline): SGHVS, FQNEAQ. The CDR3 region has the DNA TGTGCCAGCAGCCTAGCGGGCCGCTCCTACAATGAGCAGTTCTTC. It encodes CASSLAGRSYNEQFF.

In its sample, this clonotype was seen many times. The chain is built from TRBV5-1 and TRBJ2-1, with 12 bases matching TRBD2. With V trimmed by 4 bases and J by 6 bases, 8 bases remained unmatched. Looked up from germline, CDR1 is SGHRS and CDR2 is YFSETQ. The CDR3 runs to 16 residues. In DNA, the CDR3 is TGCGCCAGCAGCCCCCTCGCGACTAGCGGGGGCAATGAGCAGTTCTTC. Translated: CASSPLATSGGNEQFF.

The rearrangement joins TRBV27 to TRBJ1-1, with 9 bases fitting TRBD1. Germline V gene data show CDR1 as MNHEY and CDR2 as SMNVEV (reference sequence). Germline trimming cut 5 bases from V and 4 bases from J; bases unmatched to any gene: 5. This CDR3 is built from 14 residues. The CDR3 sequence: CASSPGQGSTEAFF. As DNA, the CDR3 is TGTGCCAGCAGTCCGGGACAGGGAAGCACTGAAGCTTTCTTT.

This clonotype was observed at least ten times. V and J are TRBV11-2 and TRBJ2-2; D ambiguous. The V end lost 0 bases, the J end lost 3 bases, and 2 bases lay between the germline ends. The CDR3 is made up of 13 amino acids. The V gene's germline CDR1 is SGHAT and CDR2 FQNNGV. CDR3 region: CASSLEYTGELFF. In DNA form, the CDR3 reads TGTGCCAGCAGCTTAGAATACACCGGGGAGCTGTTTTTT. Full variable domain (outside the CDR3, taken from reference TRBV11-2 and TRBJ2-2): EAGVAQSPRYKIIEKRQSVAFWCNPISGHATLYWYQQILGQGPKLLIQFQNNGVVDDSQLPKDRFSAERLKGVDSTLKIQPAKLEDSAVYLCASSLEYTGELFFGEGSRLTVL.

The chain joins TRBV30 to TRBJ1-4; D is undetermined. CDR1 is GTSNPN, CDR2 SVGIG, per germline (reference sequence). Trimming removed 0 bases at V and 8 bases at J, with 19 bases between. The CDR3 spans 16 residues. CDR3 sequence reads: CAWSVDAPGRGEKLFF. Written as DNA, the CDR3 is TGTGCCTGGAGTGTAGATGCGCCCGGGCGTGGGGAAAAACTGTTTTTT. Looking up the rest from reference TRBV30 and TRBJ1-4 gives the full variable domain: SQTIHQWPATLVQPVGSPLSLECTVEGTSNPNLYWYRQAAGRGLQLLFYSVGIGQISSEVPQNLSASRPQDRQFILSSKKLLLSDSGFYLCAWSVDAPGRGEKLFFGSGTQLSVL.

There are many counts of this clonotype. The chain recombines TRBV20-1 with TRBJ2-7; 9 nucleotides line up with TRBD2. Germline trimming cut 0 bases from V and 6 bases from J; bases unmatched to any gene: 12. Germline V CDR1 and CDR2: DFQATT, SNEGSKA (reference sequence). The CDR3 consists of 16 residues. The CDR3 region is CSARDWSELAGREQYF. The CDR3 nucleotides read TGCAGTGCTAGAGATTGGAGCGAGCTAGCGGGACGCGAGCAGTACTTC.

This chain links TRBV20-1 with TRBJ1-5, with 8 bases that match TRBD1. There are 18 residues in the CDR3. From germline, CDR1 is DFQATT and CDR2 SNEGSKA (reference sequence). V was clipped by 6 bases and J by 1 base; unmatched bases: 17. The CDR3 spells CSANLSPPDRVSNQPQHF. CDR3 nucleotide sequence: TGCAGTGCCAACTTGAGTCCTCCGGACAGGGTAAGCAATCAGCCCCAGCATTTT.

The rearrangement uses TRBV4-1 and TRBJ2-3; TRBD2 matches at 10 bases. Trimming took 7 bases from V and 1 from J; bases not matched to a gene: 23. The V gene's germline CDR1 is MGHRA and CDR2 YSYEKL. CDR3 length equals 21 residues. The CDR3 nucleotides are TGCGCCAGCAACTCCCTCCCCCTAAGGAGCGGGAGGGCTCGTGGCACAGATACGCAGTATTTT. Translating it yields CASNSLPLRSGRARGTDTQYF.

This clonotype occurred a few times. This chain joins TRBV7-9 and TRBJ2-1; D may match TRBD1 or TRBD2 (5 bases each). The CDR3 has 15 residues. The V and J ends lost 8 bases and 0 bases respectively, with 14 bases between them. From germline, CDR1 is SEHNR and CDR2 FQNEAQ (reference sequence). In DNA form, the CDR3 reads TGTGCCAGCTTAGAACGGGGCAGCTCCTACAATGAGCAGTTCTTC. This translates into CASLERGSSYNEQFF. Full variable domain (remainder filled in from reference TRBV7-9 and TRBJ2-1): DTGVSQNPRHKITKRGQNVTFRCDPISEHNRLYWYRQTLGQGPEFLTYFQNEAQLEKSRLLSDRFSAERPKGSFSTLEIQRTEQGDSAMYLCASLERGSSYNEQFFGPGTRLTVL.

CDR3 nucleotides: TGCGCCAGCAGCCAACGACAGGGACGGGGCTATGGCTACACCTTC. Encoded protein: CASSQRQGRGYGYTF. The rearrangement joins TRBV4-1 to TRBJ1-2, with 7 bases that match TRBD1. This CDR3 spans 15 amino acids. Looked up from germline, CDR1 is MGHRA and CDR2 is YSYEKL. J was trimmed by 4 bases and V by 2 bases; bases with no gene match: 7.

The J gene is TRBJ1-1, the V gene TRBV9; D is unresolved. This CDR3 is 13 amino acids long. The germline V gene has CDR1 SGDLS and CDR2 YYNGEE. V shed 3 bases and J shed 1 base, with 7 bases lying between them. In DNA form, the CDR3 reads TGTGCCAGCAGCGAAGGCCCGAACACTGAAGCTTTCTTT. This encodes CASSEGPNTEAFF.

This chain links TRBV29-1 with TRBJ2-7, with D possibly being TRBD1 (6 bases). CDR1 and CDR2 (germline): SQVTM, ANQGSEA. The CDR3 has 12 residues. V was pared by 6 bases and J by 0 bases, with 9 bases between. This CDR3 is CSVTGSSYEQYF. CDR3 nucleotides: TGCAGCGTAACAGGGAGCTCCTACGAGCAGTACTTC.

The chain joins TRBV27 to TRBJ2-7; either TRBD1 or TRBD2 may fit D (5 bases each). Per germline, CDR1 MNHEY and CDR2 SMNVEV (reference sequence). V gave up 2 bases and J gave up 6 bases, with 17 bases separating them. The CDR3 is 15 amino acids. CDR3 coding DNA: TGTGCCAGCAGTTTAAGTGTCGAGGGGCGGTTCGAGCAGTACTTC. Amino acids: CASSLSVEGRFEQYF.